This TCR beta chain comes out of a study of cytomegalovirus exposure and HLA in healthy donors. The PCR ran on 60 Vbeta and 13 Jbeta primers. The method was immunoSEQ multiplex PCR; TCRdb's version includes in-frame clones alone and lacks a portion of them. This table holds about 160,000 clones, 82% found once. As regards this clone: Its target is unknown.

Study-level points and caveats: The authors reported that TCR beta sequences could predict HLA-A and HLA-B alleles. These predictions were accurate for most subjects in the first cohort.

This sequence was found in a girl between 10 and 17 years old in good health and CMV-seropositive. Sequencing was done on a sample of PBMCs.

CDR3 sequence reads: CASSFPYNEQFF. In DNA, the CDR3 is TGTGCCAGCAGCTTCCCTTACAATGAGCAGTTCTTC. The chain employs TRBV7-2 and TRBJ2-1; D not certain. This CDR3 is 12 amino acids long. V was pared by 3 bases and J by 4 bases, with 4 bases between. Germline lookup yields CDR1 SGHTA and CDR2 FQGNSA.